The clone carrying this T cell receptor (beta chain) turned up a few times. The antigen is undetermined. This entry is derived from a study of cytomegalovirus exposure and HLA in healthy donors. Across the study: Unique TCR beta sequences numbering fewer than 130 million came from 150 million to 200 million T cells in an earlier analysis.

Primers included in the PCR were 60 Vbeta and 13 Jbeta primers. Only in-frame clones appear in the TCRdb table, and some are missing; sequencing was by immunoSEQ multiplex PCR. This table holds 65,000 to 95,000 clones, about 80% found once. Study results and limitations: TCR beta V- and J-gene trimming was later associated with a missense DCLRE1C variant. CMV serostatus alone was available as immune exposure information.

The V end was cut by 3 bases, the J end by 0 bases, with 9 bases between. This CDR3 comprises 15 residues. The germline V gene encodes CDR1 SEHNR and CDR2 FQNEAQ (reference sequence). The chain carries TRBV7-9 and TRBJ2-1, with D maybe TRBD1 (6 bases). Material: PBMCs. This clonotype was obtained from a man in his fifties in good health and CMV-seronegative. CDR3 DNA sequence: TGTGCCAGCAGCTTGACAGGTAGCTCCTACAATGAGCAGTTCTTC. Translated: CASSLTGSSYNEQFF.